This entry is about one T cell receptor (beta chain). Its specificity is not known. The data belong to a study of T cell responses to AZD1222 COVID-19 vaccine. Study observations and caveats: Spike-specific TCR depth and breadth grew after two AZD1222 doses. Vaccine-associated CD4 TCRs ranged over spike, dominating at 160-218 and 743-854. Clonal diversity was possibly underestimated, and white British individuals and females predominated among donors.

In germline, CDR1 is SGHRS, CDR2 YFSETQ. CDR3 length: 13 amino acids. V lost 2 bases, J lost 6 bases, and 10 bases lay in between. Sequenced by immunoSEQ multiplex PCR; TCRdb stores in-frame clones only, minus some. Among some 150,000 clones listed, roughly 90% were seen once. Sequencing used peripheral blood, obtained on day 0 of MenACWY control vaccination. V and J are TRBV5-1 and TRBJ2-3; D is uncertain. This receptor was identified in an adult in good health. CDR3 loop: CASSFQGSDTQYF. Written as DNA, the CDR3 is TGCGCCAGCAGCTTTCAAGGGTCGGATACGCAGTATTTT.